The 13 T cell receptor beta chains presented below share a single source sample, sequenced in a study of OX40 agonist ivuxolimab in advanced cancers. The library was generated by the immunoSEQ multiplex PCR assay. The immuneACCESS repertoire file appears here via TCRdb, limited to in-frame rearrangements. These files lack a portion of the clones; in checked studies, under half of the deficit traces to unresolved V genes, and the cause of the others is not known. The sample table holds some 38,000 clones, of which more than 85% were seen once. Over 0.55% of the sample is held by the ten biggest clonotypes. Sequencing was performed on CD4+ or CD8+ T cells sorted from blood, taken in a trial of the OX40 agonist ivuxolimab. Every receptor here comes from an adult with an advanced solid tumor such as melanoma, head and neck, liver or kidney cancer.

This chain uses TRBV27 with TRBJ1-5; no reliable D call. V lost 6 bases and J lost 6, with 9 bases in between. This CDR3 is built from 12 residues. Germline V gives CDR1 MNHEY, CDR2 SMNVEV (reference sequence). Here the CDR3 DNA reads TGTGCCAGCAGGCGGGGAAGTCAGCCCCAGCATTTT. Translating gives CASRRGSQPQHF.

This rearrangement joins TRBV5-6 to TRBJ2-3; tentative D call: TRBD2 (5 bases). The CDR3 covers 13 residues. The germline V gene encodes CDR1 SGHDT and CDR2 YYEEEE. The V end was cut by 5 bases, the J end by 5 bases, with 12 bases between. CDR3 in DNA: TGTGCCAGCAGTTGGGGAGAAGGAGATACGCAGTATTTT. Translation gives CASSWGEGDTQYF.

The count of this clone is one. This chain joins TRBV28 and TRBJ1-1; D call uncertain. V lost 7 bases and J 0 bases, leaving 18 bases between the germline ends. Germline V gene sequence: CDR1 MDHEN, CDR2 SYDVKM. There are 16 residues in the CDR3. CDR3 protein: CASIAIGVYMNTEAFF. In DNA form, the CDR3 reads TGTGCCAGCATCGCCATCGGGGTATACATGAACACTGAAGCTTTCTTT.

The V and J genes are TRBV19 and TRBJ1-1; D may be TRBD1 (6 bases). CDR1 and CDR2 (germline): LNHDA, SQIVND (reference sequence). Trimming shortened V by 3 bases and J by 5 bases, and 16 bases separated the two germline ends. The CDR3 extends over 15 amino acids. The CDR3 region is CASSILQGRLTEAFF. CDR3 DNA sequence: TGTGCCAGTAGTATTCTACAGGGAAGGTTAACTGAAGCTTTCTTT.

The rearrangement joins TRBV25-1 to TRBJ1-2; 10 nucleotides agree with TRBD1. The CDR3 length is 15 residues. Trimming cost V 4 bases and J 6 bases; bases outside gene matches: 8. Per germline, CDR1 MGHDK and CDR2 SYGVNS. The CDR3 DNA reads TGTGCCAGCAGTGTATACGGGACAGGGGACGATGGCTACACCTTC. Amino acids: CASSVYGTGDDGYTF.

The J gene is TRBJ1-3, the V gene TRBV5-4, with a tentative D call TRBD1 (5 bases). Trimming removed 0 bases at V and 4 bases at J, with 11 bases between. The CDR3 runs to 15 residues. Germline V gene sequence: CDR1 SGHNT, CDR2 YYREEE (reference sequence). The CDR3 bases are TGTGCCAGCAGCTTGGAAGGGACTCAAGGAAACACCATATATTTT. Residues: CASSLEGTQGNTIYF.

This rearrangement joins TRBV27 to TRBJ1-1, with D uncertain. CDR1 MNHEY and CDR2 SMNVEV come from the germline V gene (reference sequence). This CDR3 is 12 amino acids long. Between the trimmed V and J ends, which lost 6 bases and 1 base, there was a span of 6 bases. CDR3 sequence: CASRTGNTEAFF. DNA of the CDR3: TGTGCCAGCAGGACCGGGAACACTGAAGCTTTCTTT.

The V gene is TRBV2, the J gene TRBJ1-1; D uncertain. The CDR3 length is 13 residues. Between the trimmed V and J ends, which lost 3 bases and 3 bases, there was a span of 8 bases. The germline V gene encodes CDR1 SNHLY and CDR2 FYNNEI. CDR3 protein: CASSERVDTEAFF. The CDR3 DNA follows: TGTGCCAGCAGTGAGAGGGTAGACACTGAAGCTTTCTTT.

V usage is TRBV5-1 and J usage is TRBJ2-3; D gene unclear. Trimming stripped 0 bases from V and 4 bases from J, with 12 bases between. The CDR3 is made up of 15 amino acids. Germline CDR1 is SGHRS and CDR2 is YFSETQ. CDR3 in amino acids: CASSLEGPLADTQYF. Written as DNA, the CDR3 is TGCGCCAGCAGCTTGGAAGGCCCGCTGGCAGATACGCAGTATTTT.

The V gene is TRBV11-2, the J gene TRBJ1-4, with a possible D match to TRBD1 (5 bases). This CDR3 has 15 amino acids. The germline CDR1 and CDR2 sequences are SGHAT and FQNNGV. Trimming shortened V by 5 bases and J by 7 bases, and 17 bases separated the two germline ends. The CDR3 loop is CASSPRGPSGEKLFF. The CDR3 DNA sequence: TGTGCCAGCAGCCCTAGGGGACCGAGTGGTGAAAAACTGTTTTTT. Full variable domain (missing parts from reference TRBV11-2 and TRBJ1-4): EAGVAQSPRYKIIEKRQSVAFWCNPISGHATLYWYQQILGQGPKLLIQFQNNGVVDDSQLPKDRFSAERLKGVDSTLKIQPAKLEDSAVYLCASSPRGPSGEKLFFGSGTQLSVL.

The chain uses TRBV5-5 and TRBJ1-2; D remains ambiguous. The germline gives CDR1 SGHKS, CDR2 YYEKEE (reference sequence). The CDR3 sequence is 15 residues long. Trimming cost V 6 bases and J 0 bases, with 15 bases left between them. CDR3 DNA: TGTGCCAGCATTCCGGACCCCATAGCTAACTATGGCTACACCTTC. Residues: CASIPDPIANYGYTF.

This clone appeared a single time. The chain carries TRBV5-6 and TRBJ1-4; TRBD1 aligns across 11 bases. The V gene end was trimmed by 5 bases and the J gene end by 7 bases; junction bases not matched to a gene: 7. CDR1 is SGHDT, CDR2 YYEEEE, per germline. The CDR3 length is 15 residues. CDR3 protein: CASSVVGQGGEKLFF. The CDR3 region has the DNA TGTGCCAGCAGTGTTGTGGGACAGGGGGGTGAAAAACTGTTTTTT.

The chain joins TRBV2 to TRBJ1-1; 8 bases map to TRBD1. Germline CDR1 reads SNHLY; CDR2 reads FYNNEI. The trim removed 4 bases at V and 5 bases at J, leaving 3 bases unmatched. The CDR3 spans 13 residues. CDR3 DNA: TGTGCCAGCAGTGGGACAGGGCGAACTGAAGCTTTCTTT. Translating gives CASSGTGRTEAFF.